This T cell receptor (beta chain) was observed in a study of shared clonotypes between healthy human individuals. On the study more broadly: The study used three CD4 naive, three CD4 memory, two CD8 naive and one CD8 memory plate per donor.

It was at deep level that the assay was run. The assay was immunoSEQ multiplex PCR, and TCRdb's table has in-frame clones only and misses some. The sample comprises 640,000 or so clones, less than 80% of which are singletons, and around 1.8% rests with the top ten. The ends lost 4 bases at V and 4 bases at J; junction bases unmatched: 4. The CDR3 spans 15 residues. The germline gives CDR1 LGHNA, CDR2 YNFKEQ. This clone has just a few counts. What it binds is not known. Study outcomes and limitations: Of the naive CD4 clonotypes, roughly 5% were shared across several donors. Memory subsets generally showed lower estimated richness than naive subsets.

Sequenced input: memory CD4+ T cells sorted from blood. The subset here: CD45RA-negative fraction. The chain links TRBV4-2 to TRBJ2-1; 10 positions agree with TRBD2. The sequence was obtained from a woman younger than 45 in good health. CDR3 in amino acids: CASSPGTSVYNEQFF. For the CDR3, the DNA is TGTGCCAGCAGCCCCGGGACTAGCGTGTACAATGAGCAGTTCTTC.